A selection of T cell receptor beta chains follows, all from one sample in a study of T cell changes during pregnancy in multiple sclerosis. Some clones are missing from TCRdb's copy, which holds only in-frame ones; the method was immunoSEQ multiplex PCR. The profile shows tens of thousands of clones, about 92% of them singletons. Sequencing was performed on CD4+ T cells from peripheral blood mononuclear cells, taken in the third trimester of pregnancy. The receptors stem from a female donor with multiple sclerosis, enrolled in a pregnancy study. CDR3s include the opening cysteine and the closing phenylalanine or tryptophan. A D gene is named only where the DNA matches it firmly. Clone sizes are given selectively: once, few, many, or a class where the clone is expanded.

clone size: once; J gene: TRBJ2-3; D gene: .; V gene: TRBV6-5; CDR3 DNA: TGTGCCAGCAGTAGCAGCACAGATACGCAGTATTTT; CDR3 protein: CASSSSTDTQYF
clone size: .; J gene: TRBJ2-1; D gene: TRBD2; V gene: TRBV7-2; CDR3 DNA: TGTGCCAGCAGCTTAGAGGGACTAGCGAGTCACAACAATGAGCAGTTCTTC; CDR3 protein: CASSLEGLASHNNEQFF
clone size: once; J gene: TRBJ2-7; D gene: .; V gene: TRBV30; CDR3 DNA: TGTGCCTGGACCAGACAGTCTAGCTCCTACGAGCAGTACTTC; CDR3 protein: CAWTRQSSSYEQYF
clone size: .; J gene: TRBJ1-4; D gene: .; V gene: TRBV7-8; CDR3 DNA: TGTGCCAGCAGCCCGCCGGAGGAAAAACTGTTTTTT; CDR3 protein: CASSPPEEKLFF
clone size: once; J gene: TRBJ2-2; D gene: .; V gene: TRBV5-1; CDR3 DNA: TGCGCCAGCAGCTTGACGGAGCCGAACGGGGAGCTGTTTTTT; CDR3 protein: CASSLTEPNGELFF
clone size: .; J gene: TRBJ2-1; D gene: TRBD2; V gene: TRBV7-2; CDR3 DNA: TGTGCCAGCAGCGGGGGACTAAAAAGCCACAATGAGCAGTTCTTC; CDR3 protein: CASSGGLKSHNEQFF
clone size: .; J gene: TRBJ2-1; D gene: TRBD2; V gene: TRBV14; CDR3 DNA: TGTGCCAGCAGCCAAGCCCGAGGGCTAGCGGGGGGAAGGGATGAGCAGTTCTTC; CDR3 protein: CASSQARGLAGGRDEQFF
clone size: .; J gene: TRBJ2-3; D gene: TRBD2; V gene: TRBV7-6; CDR3 DNA: TGTGCCAGCAGCTTCGGGGGCCTAACTAGCGGGGTCACAGATACGCAGTATTTT; CDR3 protein: CASSFGGLTSGVTDTQYF
clone size: .; J gene: TRBJ1-1; D gene: .; V gene: TRBV7-3; CDR3 DNA: TGTGCCAGCAGCCCGGGACAATCCACTGAAGCTTTCTTT; CDR3 protein: CASSPGQSTEAFF
clone size: once; J gene: TRBJ2-5; D gene: TRBD1; V gene: TRBV6-5; CDR3 DNA: TGTGCCAGCAGTTACCACGGGACAGCAGGAGAGCAGTACTTC; CDR3 protein: CASSYHGTAGEQYF
clone size: once; J gene: TRBJ2-2; D gene: TRBD2; V gene: TRBV18; CDR3 DNA: TGTGCCAGCTCACAAATCACGGGACTAGCCGGGACCGGGGAGCTGTTTTTT; CDR3 protein: CASSQITGLAGTGELFF